This T cell receptor (beta chain) is drawn from a study of PD-L1 blockade in urothelial cancer. Across the whole study: About 90% of the 29 patients were men with bladder-origin urothelial cancer. From 0 to 3 prior chemotherapy regimens had been given to the patients. General study findings and limits: Sequencing used one FFPE tumor sample per patient (not collected right before treatment).

V shed 3 bases and J shed 5 bases, with 13 bases lying between them. CDR3 length: 14 amino acids. The germline gives CDR1 SGHNT, CDR2 YENEEA. The patients had locally advanced or metastatic urothelial carcinoma. This clone turned up a few times. Its antigen is unidentified. Sequenced by immunoSEQ multiplex PCR; TCRdb stores in-frame clones only, minus some. The data contain 35,000 or so clones, just over 35% of them singletons. The chain recombines TRBV11-3 with TRBJ1-1; D perhaps matches TRBD1 (6 bases). The receptor was isolated from a man aged 60 to 69 with urothelial cancer. The material sequenced was tumor tissue, taken before atezolizumab (anti-PD-L1) treatment. The CDR3, as DNA: TGTGCCAGCAGCTTCGAGGGGGGCCGAACTGAAGCTTTCTTT. Its translation: CASSFEGGRTEAFF.